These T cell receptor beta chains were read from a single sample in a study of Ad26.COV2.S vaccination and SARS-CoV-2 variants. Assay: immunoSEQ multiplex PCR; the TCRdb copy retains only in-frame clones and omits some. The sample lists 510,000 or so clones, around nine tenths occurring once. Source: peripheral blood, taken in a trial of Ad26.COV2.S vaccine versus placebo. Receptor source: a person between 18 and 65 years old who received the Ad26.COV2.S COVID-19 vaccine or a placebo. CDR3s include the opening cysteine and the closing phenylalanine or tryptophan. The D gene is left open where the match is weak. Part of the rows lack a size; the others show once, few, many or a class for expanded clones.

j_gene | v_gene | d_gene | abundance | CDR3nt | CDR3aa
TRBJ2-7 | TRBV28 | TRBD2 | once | TGTGCCAGCAGCCCCACCCGTCTAGCGGGAGGTTTCGCGGAGCAGTACTTC | CASSPTRLAGGFAEQYF
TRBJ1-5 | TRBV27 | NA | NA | TGTGCCAGCACTTCGCCTCTACCGAGGGGCAGGAGCAATCAGCCCCAGCATTTT | CASTSPLPRGRSNQPQHF
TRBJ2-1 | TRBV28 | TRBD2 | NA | TGTGCCAGCAGTCTAGCGGGAGCTCGGTACAATGAGCAGTTCTTC | CASSLAGARYNEQFF
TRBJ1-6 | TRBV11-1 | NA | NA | TGTGCCAGCAGCTTAGACGGTCGGACGGAGTCACCCCTCCACTTT | CASSLDGRTESPLHF
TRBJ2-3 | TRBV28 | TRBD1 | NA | TGTGCCAGCAGTTCGTATCCGGGACAGGACTTCACAGATACGCAGTATTTT | CASSSYPGQDFTDTQYF
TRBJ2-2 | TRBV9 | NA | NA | TGTGCCAGCAGCGTAGATCTAACGAACACCGGGGAGCTGTTTTTT | CASSVDLTNTGELFF
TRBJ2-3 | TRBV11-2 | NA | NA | TGTGCCAGCAGCGCCACCGTCACGCAGTATTTT | CASSATVTQYF
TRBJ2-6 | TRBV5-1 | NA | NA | TGCGCCAGCAGCCCACAGTTATCTGGGGCCAACGTCCTGACTTTC | CASSPQLSGANVLTF
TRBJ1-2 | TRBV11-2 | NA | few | TGTGCCAGCAGCAGTATCCGGGAAGTCCTTAACTATGGCTACACCTTC | CASSSIREVLNYGYTF
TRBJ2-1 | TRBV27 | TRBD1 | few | TGTGCCAGCAGTTTTCACACCGGGACAGGGACCTACAATGAGCAGTTCTTC | CASSFHTGTGTYNEQFF
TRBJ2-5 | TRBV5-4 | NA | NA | TGTGCCAGCAGCTTCGACAGTGATAAGACCCAGTACTTC | CASSFDSDKTQYF
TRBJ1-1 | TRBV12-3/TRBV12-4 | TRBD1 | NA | TGTGCCAGCAGTTTAGCGGGACAGAAAGCTTTCTTT | CASSLAGQKAFF
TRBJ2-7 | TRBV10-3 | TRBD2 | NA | TGTGCCATCAACTCCGGGGGGATCTACGAGCAGTACTTC | CAINSGGIYEQYF
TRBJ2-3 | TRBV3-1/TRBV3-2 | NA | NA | TGTGCCAGCAGCCAAGGGAGTGTGTTGCGCTCAGATACGCAGTATTTT | CASSQGSVLRSDTQYF
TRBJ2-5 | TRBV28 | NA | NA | TGTGCCAGCGTTAGTGTCATGCTCCTCGGCATAGGGGAGACCCAGTACTTC | CASVSVMLLGIGETQYF
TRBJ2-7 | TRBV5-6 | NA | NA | TGTGCCAGCAGCCGCACCAAACAAGAGTCGGCCTACGAGCAGTACTTC | CASSRTKQESAYEQYF
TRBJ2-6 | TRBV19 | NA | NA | TGTGCCAGTAGTATGGTGCAGGGTCTTTTTGGGGCCAACGTCCTGACTTTC | CASSMVQGLFGANVLTF
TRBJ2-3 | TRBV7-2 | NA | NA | TGTGCCAGCAGTCAAGACAGACTCACAGATACGCAGTATTTT | CASSQDRLTDTQYF
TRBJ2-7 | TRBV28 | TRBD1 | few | TGTGCCAGCAGTCCACACGGGACAGGGATCTACGAGCAGTACTTC | CASSPHGTGIYEQYF
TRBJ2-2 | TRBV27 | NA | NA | TGTGCCAGCAGTTTATCGGGGATCGACACCGGGGAGCTGTTTTTT | CASSLSGIDTGELFF
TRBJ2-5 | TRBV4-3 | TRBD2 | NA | TGCGCCAGCAGCCAAAGTGCAGGACTAGCGGGAGGTTGGGAGCAAGAGACCCAGTACTTC | CASSQSAGLAGGWEQETQYF
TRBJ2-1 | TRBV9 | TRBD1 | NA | TGTGCCAGCAGCACTACTTCCGGGACAGGAAATGAGCAGTTCTTC | CASSTTSGTGNEQFF